This T cell receptor (beta chain) is drawn from a study of OX40 agonist ivuxolimab in advanced cancers. Study-wide background: Every 2 weeks, patients got intravenous ivuxolimab at one of six dose levels (0.01-10 mg/kg). Overall study findings and caveats: At doses 0.1 to 3.0 mg/kg, CD4+ and CD8+ clones expanded.

At least ten counts were recorded for this clone. Its antigen remains unidentified. V was cut by 5 bases and J by 0 bases, with 8 bases left in between. CDR3 length: 14 amino acids. Looked up from germline, CDR1 is SEHNR and CDR2 is FQNEAQ (reference sequence). Some clones are missing from TCRdb's copy, which holds only in-frame ones; the method was immunoSEQ multiplex PCR. The repertoire includes 66,000 or so clones, about nine tenths of them detected once, and just over 2% sits in the top ten. The TCR comes from an adult with an advanced solid tumor such as melanoma, head and neck, liver or kidney cancer. The chain is built from TRBV7-9 and TRBJ1-3, with TRBD1 as a possible D gene (6 bases). Material: CD4+ or CD8+ T cells sorted from blood, obtained in a trial of the OX40 agonist ivuxolimab. CDR3: CASSPDSSGNTIYF. CDR3 in DNA: TGTGCCAGCAGCCCGGACAGCTCTGGAAACACCATATATTTT.